These 25 T cell receptor beta chains share one sample of origin, sequenced in a study of post-analysis software for immune sequencing data. Antigens of these TCRs are unknown. Broader study findings: The five TRBV segments detected at higher frequency in patients than in controls included TRBV5-6, TRBV5-1 and TRBV20-1.

Unique-molecular-identifier-tagged TCR beta cDNA libraries were used. In TCRdb, the PCR reads were re-called with MiXCR into one record per CDR3 protein. The data hold around 250,000 distinct CDR3 sequences, with 35% to 40% observed a single time. Sequencing input: blood. These receptors were taken from a girl aged 5-17 years with multiple sclerosis.

This clonotype occurred once. The junction departs from germline at one end; a sequencing error may be responsible. The chain recombines TRBV27 with TRBJ2-1; TRBD1 might be the D (6 bases). Germline CDR1 reads MNHEY; CDR2 reads SMNVEV (reference sequence). The CDR3 spans 15 residues. Here the CDR3 reads CAGSTEGRGLDEQFF. CDR3 sequence (DNA): TGTGCCGGCAGTACCGAGGGCAGGGGTCTCGATGAGCAGTTCTTC.

The sample holds a few counts of this clonotype. A much larger clonotype is one base distant, so this may be a read error. The chain is built from TRBV9 and TRBJ2-5; 14 bases match TRBD2. The germline V gene has CDR1 SGDLS and CDR2 YYNGEE. This CDR3 has 17 residues. The junction had 16 bases not matched to a gene; V was cut back by 4 bases and J by 11 bases. The CDR3 bases are TGTGCCAGCAGCAGGGGGACTAGCGGGAGTCGGGACAATGAGCAGTACTTC. It codes for CASSRGTSGSRDNEQYF.

The rearrangement uses TRBV29-1 and TRBJ2-5; 8 bases line up with TRBD1. Trimming at V came to 6 bases and at J to 0 bases, leaving 6 bases not matched to a gene. The CDR3 is 14 amino acids. The germline V gene encodes CDR1 SQVTM and CDR2 ANQGSEA. CDR3 amino acids: CSVGVRGHQETQYF. The CDR3 DNA reads TGCAGCGTCGGAGTCAGGGGGCACCAAGAGACCCAGTACTTC.

This clonotype appeared many times. This sequence joins TRBV11-2 and TRBJ2-1; 7 bases line up with TRBD2. This CDR3 region has 17 residues. V shed 2 bases and J 1 base; nucleotides not matched to a gene: 8. Germline CDR1 is SGHAT and CDR2 is FQNNGV. CDR3 DNA sequence: TGTGCCAGCAGCTTATCGGTTCTAGCGGTTTCCTACAATGAGCAGTTCTTC. Protein sequence: CASSLSVLAVSYNEQFF.

This clonotype was seen more than once but under ten times. A much larger clone differs by one base, so this may be a read error. CDR3 region: CSVGRTSGNEQYF. DNA for the CDR3: TGCAGCGTTGGGAGGACTTCGGGCAATGAGCAGTACTTC. The genes are TRBV29-1 and TRBJ2-5; maybe TRBD2 (5 bases). CDR3 size: 13 residues. Germline-derived CDR1 and CDR2 are SQVTM and ANQGSEA. Trimming removed 4 bases from V and 11 bases from J, with 20 bases in between. The full variable domain, completed using reference TRBV29-1 and TRBJ2-5, is SAVISQKPSRDICQRGTSLTIQCQVDSQVTMMFWYRQQPGQSLTLIATANQGSEATYESGFVIDKFPISRPNLTFSTLTVSNMSPEDSSIYLCSVGRTSGNEQYFGPGTRLLVL.

This clonotype turned up a few times. The chain has TRBV20-1 and TRBJ2-1, with 7 bases lining up with TRBD2. Trimming removed 6 bases from V and 9 bases from J; junction bases left unmatched: 14. CDR3 length: 14 residues. Germline V lookup: CDR1 DFQATT, CDR2 SNEGSKA (reference sequence). The DNA for the CDR3 is TGCAGTGCAGGAAGCGGGGCCGGCCGTAGTGAGCAGTTCTTC. The encoded protein is CSAGSGAGRSEQFF.

A few counts support this clonotype. The V call is TRBV20-1, the J call TRBJ2-2, with D possibly TRBD1 on 5 matching bases. Trimming left V 1 base short and J 4 bases short, with 13 bases between. CDR3 length: 15 amino acids. The germline gives CDR1 DFQATT, CDR2 SNEGSKA (reference sequence). This chain's CDR3 is CSARGAGSSTGELFF. CDR3 nucleotides: TGCAGTGCTAGAGGGGCAGGGTCGAGCACCGGGGAGCTGTTTTTT.

This clonotype has at least ten counts. The V call is TRBV29-1, the J call TRBJ1-1; D ambiguous. From germline, CDR1 is SQVTM and CDR2 ANQGSEA. The CDR3 runs to 12 residues. Trimming took off 4 bases at V and 4 bases at J, with 10 bases between the two ends. The CDR3: CSVGREGTEAFF. DNA for the CDR3: TGCAGCGTTGGGCGGGAAGGCACTGAAGCTTTCTTT.

This clonotype showed up many times. V usage is TRBV5-1 and J usage is TRBJ1-2, with 10 bases that match TRBD1. Unmatched junction bases numbered 13, after V lost 1 base and J lost 13 bases. Per the germline V gene, CDR1 is SGHRS and CDR2 is YFSETQ. The CDR3 is 15 amino acids. The CDR3 nucleotides read TGCGCCAGCAGCTTGACCGGGACAGGGGACGGCGCTTGCACCTTC. Translated: CASSLTGTGDGACTF.

Points on this clonotype: A single base separates this from a much larger clone, so it may be a read error. The gene calls are TRBV11-2 and TRBJ1-1; tentative D call: TRBD1 (6 bases). Trimming pared 5 bases from V and 4 bases from J, leaving 11 bases between. The CDR3 has 13 residues. CDR1 and CDR2 (germline): SGHAT, FQNNGV. The CDR3 loop is CASSRGCGTEAFF. In DNA form, the CDR3 reads TGTGCCAGCAGCAGGGGGTGTGGCACTGAAGCTTTCTTT.

At least ten counts were recorded for this clonotype. The rearrangement links TRBV12-3 or TRBV12-4 to TRBJ2-1; 7 bases are shared with TRBD1. The CDR3 runs 15 residues. J gave up 5 bases and V 5 bases, and 9 bases lay outside the gene matches. As DNA, the CDR3 is TGTGCCAGCAGTCCGGGACAGAATGTCAACAATGAGCAGTTCTTC. It specifies CASSPGQNVNNEQFF.

This clonotype came up once. The V and J genes are TRBV6-5 and TRBJ2-5; 8 positions match TRBD1. The trim removed 6 bases at V and 5 bases at J, leaving 11 bases unmatched. This CDR3 spans 15 amino acids. Germline values: CDR1 MNHEY, CDR2 SVGAGI. Here the CDR3 DNA reads TGTGCCAGCAGCCCCGCAGGGGGCGACGGGGAGACCCAGTACTTC. Amino acids: CASSPAGGDGETQYF.

V and J are TRBV20-1 and TRBJ1-5; D may be TRBD1 (6 bases). The ends were cut back, 3 bases at V and 0 bases at J, with 12 bases in the middle. CDR3 size: 15 residues. Germline CDR1 reads DFQATT; CDR2 reads SNEGSKA (reference sequence). CDR3 nucleotide sequence: TGCAGTGCTAGTCCGGGGGCTTATAGCAATCAGCCCCAGCATTTT. The encoded protein is CSASPGAYSNQPQHF.

The chain links TRBV7-2 to TRBJ2-6, with 7 bases lining up with TRBD1. After removal of 5 bases from V and 1 base from J, the junction contained 5 bases not matched to a gene. This CDR3 comprises 16 residues. CDR1 and CDR2 from the germline V gene are SGHTA and FQGNSA. The DNA for the CDR3 is TGTGCCAGCAGCGGATACAGGGGTTCTGGGGCCAACGTCCTGACTTTC. Protein sequence: CASSGYRGSGANVLTF.

This clonotype has a count of ten or more. The rearrangement links TRBV5-1 to TRBJ2-5; 7 bases map to TRBD1. The CDR3 runs to 15 residues. Germline values: CDR1 SGHRS, CDR2 YFSETQ. The V segment lost 5 bases and the J segment 1 base; nucleotides outside the gene matches: 8. The CDR3 DNA is TGCGCCAGCAGTCTTACAGGGGTCCCCCAAGAGACCCAGTACTTC. Its protein is CASSLTGVPQETQYF.

This clonotype was detected many times. CDR3 sequence (DNA): TGTGCCATCAGTGAGTCGGAGGAAGGTGGACAGCGAAAACTGTTTTTT. Translating it yields CAISESEEGGQRKLFF. This rearrangement joins TRBV10-3 to TRBJ1-4, with D possibly matching TRBD1 (6 bases). V lost 0 bases and J 10 bases, leaving 18 bases between the germline ends. Germline CDR1 ENHRY, CDR2 SYGVKD. CDR3 size: 16 residues.

To note about this clonotype: Given a much more abundant clone one base away, this may be a read error. The rearrangement links TRBV27 to TRBJ2-1, with D uncertain. The germline V and J ends were trimmed by 3 bases and 9 bases, with 3 bases remaining between them. The germline CDR1 and CDR2 sequences are MNHEY and SMNVEV (reference sequence). The CDR3 extends over 10 amino acids. As DNA, the CDR3 is TGTGCCAGCAGTTTCTCTGAGCAGTTCTTC. It encodes CASSFSEQFF.

Of note for this clonotype: A much larger clone differs from this one at a single base, so this may be a read error. The chain joins TRBV12-3 or TRBV12-4 to TRBJ1-1; D call uncertain. The CDR3 has 15 amino acids. The CDR3: CVSSFGVGVSTEAFF. The CDR3 coding sequence is TGTGTCAGCAGTTTCGGCGTCGGGGTTAGCACTGAAGCTTTCTTT.

Comments on this clonotype: Possible read error: a much larger clone is one base away. J is TRBJ2-3 and V is TRBV12-3 or TRBV12-4; 7 bases line up with TRBD2. The CDR3 length is 15 residues. The ends lost 6 bases at V and 6 bases at J; junction bases unmatched: 12. The CDR3 nucleotides are TGTGCCAGCAGCAGGACTAGAGGGAGGGCTGATACGCAGTATTTT. It specifies CASSRTRGRADTQYF.

The chain recombines TRBV11-1 with TRBJ2-6; TRBD1 or TRBD2 may be the D gene (5 bases each). V lost 3 bases and J lost 4, with 28 bases in between. CDR1 SGHAT and CDR2 FQDESV come from the germline V gene (reference sequence). The CDR3 length is 21 residues. The CDR3 DNA sequence: TGTGCCAGCAGCTTGGGGACGGGCCATGGGATGATGCGAGCGGGGGCCAACGTCCTGACTTTC. Translating it yields CASSLGTGHGMMRAGANVLTF.

Of note for this clonotype: One end of the junction varies from germline; a read error may be responsible. The chain employs TRBV6-5 and TRBJ1-4; unclear D gene. The CDR3 has 12 residues. Germline V gene lookup returns CDR1 MNHEY and CDR2 SVGAGI. The CDR3 DNA reads TGTGCCAGCAGTAGGGCGGGTGAAAAACGGTTTTTT. Translating it yields CASSRAGEKRFF.

This clonotype was picked up many times. This chain uses TRBV15 with TRBJ2-1; 9 nucleotides align to TRBD1. CDR1 and CDR2 (germline): LNHNV, YYDKDF (reference sequence). The CDR3 loop spans 15 amino acids. The V segment lost 3 bases and the J segment 0 bases; nucleotides outside the gene matches: 0. The CDR3 reads CATSRDRGSYNEQFF. The CDR3, as DNA: TGTGCCACCAGCAGGGACAGGGGCTCCTACAATGAGCAGTTCTTC.

This clonotype was detected many times. The chain is built from TRBV5-1 and TRBJ2-3, with a tentative D call TRBD1 (6 bases). V was pared by 0 bases and J by 8 bases, with 16 bases between. The CDR3 runs to 15 residues. Germline V gene data show CDR1 as SGHRS and CDR2 as YFSETQ. DNA of the CDR3: TGCGCCAGCAGCTTGGCCTCCGGGACACCTACTACGCAGTATTTT. Its translation is CASSLASGTPTTQYF.

In regard to this clonotype: This clone may be a read error of a much larger clone one base away. This chain joins TRBV19 and TRBJ2-1, with D perhaps matching TRBD2 (6 bases). CDR3 length: 15 amino acids. The germline V and J ends were trimmed by 3 bases and 4 bases, with 13 bases remaining between them. Germline V gene data show CDR1 as LNHDA and CDR2 as SQIVND (reference sequence). The CDR3 DNA sequence: TGTGCCAGTAGTATGTGGAGGGCCCTTTACAATGAGCAGTTCTTC. Translation: CASSMWRALYNEQFF.

V gene TRBV6-1 combines with J gene TRBJ2-5, with D hard to call. V was cut by 4 bases and J by 0 bases, with 3 bases left in between. Germline lookup yields CDR1 MNHNS and CDR2 SASEGT. The CDR3 spans 12 residues. The CDR3 spells CASSGNQETQYF. The CDR3 DNA is TGTGCCAGCAGTGGGAACCAAGAGACCCAGTACTTC.